Listed below are T cell receptor beta chains from one sample, sequenced in a study of shared clonotypes between healthy human individuals. TCRdb's copy holds only in-frame clones and misses some; the assay was immunoSEQ multiplex PCR. Of fewer than 1 million clones listed, 96% were seen once; the top ten hold under 0.25%. Sequences were obtained from naive CD8+ T cells sorted from blood. The source of these receptors is a young man in good health. The CDR3 runs from the conserved cysteine through the conserved F or W. The D gene is left open where the match is weak. Clone size is shown for a subset of rows, as once, few, many or a class of expanded clone.

cdr3_length j_call clone_size d_call v_call cdr3_aa cdr3_nt
15 TRBJ2-5 NA NA TRBV7-8 CASSLSRVGGETQYF TGTGCCAGCAGCTTGAGCCGGGTTGGGGGAGAGACCCAGTACTTC
15 TRBJ2-1 NA NA TRBV10-3 CAISGAEHSYNEQFF TGTGCCATCAGTGGAGCGGAGCACTCCTACAATGAGCAGTTCTTC
14 TRBJ2-7 NA TRBD2 TRBV28 CASSLGLARYEQYF TGTGCCAGCAGTTTAGGACTAGCGAGGTACGAGCAGTACTTC
16 TRBJ2-7 NA TRBD1 TRBV7-3 CASSSTGGPSSYEQYF TGTGCCAGCAGCTCGACAGGGGGACCAAGCTCCTACGAGCAGTACTTC
14 TRBJ2-7 NA NA TRBV5-6 CASSFGRPLSEQYF TGTGCCAGCAGCTTCGGGCGGCCCCTAAGTGAGCAGTACTTC
17 TRBJ1-2 NA NA TRBV28 CASSSGAGLWTNYGYTF TGTGCCAGCAGTTCGGGGGCAGGACTGTGGACTAACTATGGCTACACCTTC
15 TRBJ2-7 NA TRBD2 TRBV29-1 CSVEPLLAANGEQYF TGCAGCGTTGAACCCCTACTAGCGGCCAACGGCGAGCAGTACTTC
14 TRBJ2-1 NA NA TRBV5-6 CASSSDPNRSEQFF TGTGCCAGCAGCTCTGACCCAAACCGGAGTGAGCAGTTCTTC
19 TRBJ2-1 NA NA TRBV4-3 CASSLGTVAAGLSYNEQFF TGCGCCAGCAGCCTGGGGACCGTCGCAGCGGGCCTCTCCTACAATGAGCAGTTCTTC
18 TRBJ2-7 NA TRBD2 TRBV5-1 CASSIKSGSVSGIYEQYF TGCGCCAGCAGCATCAAAAGCGGGAGCGTATCAGGGATATACGAGCAGTACTTC
15 TRBJ2-2 NA TRBD1 TRBV29-1 CSATGQGGLTGELFF TGCAGCGCCACCGGACAGGGGGGTCTGACCGGGGAGCTGTTTTTT
16 TRBJ2-7 once TRBD2 TRBV19 CASSPDGLAGVYEQYF TGTGCCAGTAGTCCAGACGGACTAGCGGGAGTGTACGAGCAGTACTTC
17 TRBJ1-2 NA NA TRBV28 CASSPFSTISPNYGYTF TGTGCCAGCAGCCCTTTCTCCACAATAAGCCCTAACTATGGCTACACCTTC